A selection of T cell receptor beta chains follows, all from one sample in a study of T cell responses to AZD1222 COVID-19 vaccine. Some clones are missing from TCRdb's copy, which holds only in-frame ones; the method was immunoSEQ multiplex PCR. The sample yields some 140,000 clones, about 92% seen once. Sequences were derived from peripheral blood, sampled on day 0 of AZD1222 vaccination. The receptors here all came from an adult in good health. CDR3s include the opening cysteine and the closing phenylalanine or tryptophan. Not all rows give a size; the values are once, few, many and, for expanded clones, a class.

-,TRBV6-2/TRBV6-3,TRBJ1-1,CASSLTGGRTEAFF
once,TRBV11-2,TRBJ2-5,CASSVRDTQETQYF
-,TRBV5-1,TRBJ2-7,CASSLSGMGEQYF
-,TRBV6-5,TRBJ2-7,CASSRGYEQYF
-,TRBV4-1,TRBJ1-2,CASSQDMVSGYAGGYTF
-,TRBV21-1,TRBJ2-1,CASTLRQQGPPINEQFF
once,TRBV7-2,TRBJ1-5,CASSIQGRGQPQHF
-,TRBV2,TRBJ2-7,CASRDPGYEQYF
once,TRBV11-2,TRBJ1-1,CASSVGQGVVAFF
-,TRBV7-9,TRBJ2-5,CASSLRGLETQYF
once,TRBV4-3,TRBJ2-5,CASSQVWTDKETQYF
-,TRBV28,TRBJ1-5,CAGGASNQPQHF
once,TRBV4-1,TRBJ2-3,CASSPLGKPLDFTDTQYF
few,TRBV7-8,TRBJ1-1,CASSFFLYGAHTEAFF
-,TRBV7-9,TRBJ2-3,CASSLETGVDTQYF
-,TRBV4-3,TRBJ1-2,CASSQDIRGYGYTF
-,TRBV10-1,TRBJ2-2,CASGDRANTGELFF
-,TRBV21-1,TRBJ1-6,CASTLGGGRGTSPLHF
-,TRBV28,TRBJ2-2,CASRVIDTGELFF
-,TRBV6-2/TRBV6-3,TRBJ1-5,CASSYPRGYQPQHF
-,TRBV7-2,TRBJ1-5,CASSAWWGAGQPQHF
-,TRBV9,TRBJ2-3,CASSVVSGGAADTQYF
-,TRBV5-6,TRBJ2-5,CASSPGQSGSFETQYF
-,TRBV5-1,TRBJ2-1,CASSVQGRVYNEQFF
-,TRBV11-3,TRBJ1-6,CASSLATTSPLHF
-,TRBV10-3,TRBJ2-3,CAISSLAADTQYF
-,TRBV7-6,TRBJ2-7,CASSSGTGGVYEQYF
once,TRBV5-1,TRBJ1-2,CASSFPGQNNYGYTF
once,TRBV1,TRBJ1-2,CTSSQDSGESYGYTF
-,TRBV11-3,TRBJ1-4,CASRQQGGDEKLFF
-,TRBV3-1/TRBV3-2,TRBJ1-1,CASSQGVSTEAFF
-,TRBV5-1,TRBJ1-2,CASSLGQPPDGYTF
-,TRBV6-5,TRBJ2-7,CASSYQPGLAEQYF
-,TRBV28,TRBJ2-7,CASSSNDRWGSYEQYF
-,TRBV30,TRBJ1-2,CAWMPGQLINYGYTF
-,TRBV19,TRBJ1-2,CASSIATGGSGYTF
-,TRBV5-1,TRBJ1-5,CASSLDRPNQPQHF